This T cell receptor (beta chain) came from a study of T cells in Graves' hyperthyroidism and ophthalmopathy. Overall study: Before any treatment, at initial diagnosis, peripheral blood was collected.

With 0 bases removed from V and 1 base from J, the gap between germline ends came to 13 bases. This CDR3 comprises 17 residues. Amplified TCR beta CDR3 regions came from RNA transcripts. The TCR CDR3 first-round RT-PCR relied on the HTBI primer set. TCRdb redid the calling of the multiplex PCR reads with MiXCR, one entry per CDR3 protein. The sample lists approximately 690,000 distinct CDR3 sequences, less than 25% occurring once. At least ten counts were recorded for this clonotype. The chain couples TRBV12-3 or TRBV12-4 to TRBJ1-3; no clear D. The source of this sequence is a man aged 25-40 years with Graves' ophthalmopathy. The source material was blood. The CDR3 DNA sequence: TGTGCCAGCAGTTTAGCGCTGGGGAGGAAATCTGGAAACACCATATATTTT. Protein product: CASSLALGRKSGNTIYF.